These 27 T cell receptor beta chains were all obtained from the same sample, sequenced in a study of blood T cell repertoires in COVID-19 (dated by TCRdb to 2018 to 2021). Library preparation employed the immunoSEQ multiplex PCR assay. The table was pulled from immuneACCESS by TCRdb, which kept in-frame rearrangements only. Such tables lose some clones; where checked, under half of the loss comes from unresolved V genes, and the rest has no known cause. This sample comprises a few hundred thousand clones, around 90% of them detected only once. Of the sample, less than 5.5% is held by the ten largest clones. Source material: PBMCs or T cells enriched from blood (not recorded which). These receptors all stem from a man aged 25-45 years who had recovered from COVID-19.

The rearrangement joins TRBV11-2 to TRBJ2-7; 11 bases agree with TRBD2. The CDR3 is made up of 16 amino acids. Germline assignment: CDR1 SGHAT and CDR2 FQNNGV. With V trimmed by 1 base and J by 3 bases, 5 bases remained unmatched. CDR3 sequence: CASSLGIAGGLYEQYF. The CDR3 nucleotides read TGTGCCAGCAGCTTAGGGATAGCGGGGGGGCTCTACGAGCAGTACTTC.

With respect to this clone: Additional DNA sequences in this sample encode the identical CDR3. The chain employs TRBV5-1 and TRBJ1-2; TRBD1 is a possible D gene (5 bases). Germline V gives CDR1 SGHRS, CDR2 YFSETQ. CDR3 size: 14 residues. Between the trimmed V and J ends, which lost 4 bases and 4 bases, there was a span of 14 bases. CDR3 bases: TGCGCCAGCAGCCCTACAGGACCTCTCTATGGCTACACCTTC. This codes for CASSPTGPLYGYTF.

The chain combines TRBV27 with TRBJ1-5; perhaps TRBD1 as D (6 bases). The CDR3 consists of 14 residues. In germline, CDR1 is MNHEY, CDR2 SMNVEV (reference sequence). With 5 bases removed from V and 2 bases from J, the gap between germline ends came to 10 bases. The CDR3 DNA reads as TGTGCCAGCAGTGAGTCAGGGGGCAATCAGCCCCAGCATTTT. It is translated as CASSESGGNQPQHF.

Written as DNA, the CDR3 is TGCGCCAGCAGCCAAGACCCCGGTACCTACGAGCAGTACTTC. As protein: CASSQDPGTYEQYF. This chain joins TRBV4-1 and TRBJ2-7; D call uncertain. The CDR3 sequence is 14 residues long. Trimming removed 0 bases at V and 2 bases at J, with 8 bases between. Germline V gives CDR1 MGHRA, CDR2 YSYEKL.

This sequence joins TRBV7-9 and TRBJ2-2; D remains unclear. This CDR3 has 13 residues. V was clipped by 2 bases and J by 2 bases, with 3 bases between them. The germline V gene has CDR1 SEHNR and CDR2 FQNEAQ (reference sequence). For the CDR3, the DNA is TGTGCCAGCAGCTTATTAAACACCGGGGAGCTGTTTTTT. It yields the protein CASSLLNTGELFF.

The chain links TRBV27 to TRBJ1-5; no clear D gene. V shed 3 bases and J shed 4 bases, with 7 bases lying between them. The germline V gene has CDR1 MNHEY and CDR2 SMNVEV (reference sequence). The CDR3 contains 13 residues. CDR3 nucleotides: TGTGCCAGCAGTTTCCGGGGAAATCAGCCCCAGCATTTT. Its translation is CASSFRGNQPQHF.

This clone has just one count. The chain is built from TRBV5-4 and TRBJ1-1; D might be TRBD1 (6 bases). The length of the CDR3 is 13 residues. Trimming stripped 2 bases from V and 4 bases from J, with 9 bases between. The germline CDR1 and CDR2 sequences are SGHNT and YYREEE (reference sequence). CDR3: CASSLQGGTEAFF. The DNA for the CDR3 is TGTGCCAGCAGCTTACAGGGCGGCACTGAAGCTTTCTTT.

The rearrangement links TRBV9 to TRBJ2-5; 10 bases match TRBD2. This CDR3 spans 16 amino acids. Losses at the gene ends were 2 bases for V and 2 bases for J; bases not matched to a gene: 6. Germline CDR1 SGDLS, CDR2 YYNGEE. The CDR3 DNA reads TGTGCCAGCAGCGTTAGCGGGGGGCCCAGTCAAGAGACCCAGTACTTC. Encoded protein: CASSVSGGPSQETQYF.

CDR3 sequence: CASSTGQRETQYF. In nucleotides, the CDR3 is TGTGCCAGCAGTACGGGACAGAGGGAGACCCAGTACTTC. The chain has TRBV12-3 or TRBV12-4 and TRBJ2-5, with 7 bases lining up with TRBD1. This CDR3 has 13 amino acids. V lost 5 bases, J lost 5 bases, and 5 bases stayed unmatched.

The chain is built from TRBV4-1 and TRBJ2-6; 9 nucleotides agree with TRBD1. The CDR3 extends over 20 amino acids. The V gene end was trimmed by 0 bases and the J gene end by 2 bases; junction bases not matched to a gene: 11. In germline, CDR1 is MGHRA, CDR2 YSYEKL. CDR3 nucleotides: TGCGCCAGCAGCCAAGAAGGGACAGGGACTCTTCTGGCTGGGGCCAACGTCCTGACTTTC. Protein: CASSQEGTGTLLAGANVLTF.

The rearrangement joins TRBV19 to TRBJ2-3; maybe TRBD1 (5 bases). Germline V lookup: CDR1 LNHDA, CDR2 SQIVND (reference sequence). Trimming pared 6 bases from V and 1 base from J, leaving 8 bases between. The CDR3 is made up of 13 amino acids. Here the CDR3 reads CASSTGRTDTQYF. CDR3 bases: TGTGCCAGTAGCACAGGCCGCACAGATACGCAGTATTTT.

The chain couples TRBV30 to TRBJ2-7, with 7 positions matching TRBD1. V dropped 6 bases and J dropped 3; count of bases not matched to a gene: 8. The CDR3 consists of 13 residues. Germline V CDR1 and CDR2: GTSNPN, SVGIG (reference sequence). The CDR3 loop reads CACSGGYLYEQYF. In nucleotides, the CDR3 is TGTGCCTGTTCAGGGGGTTACCTCTACGAGCAGTACTTC. Drawing the rest from reference TRBV30 and TRBJ2-7, the complete variable domain is SQTIHQWPATLVQPVGSPLSLECTVEGTSNPNLYWYRQAAGRGLQLLFYSVGIGQISSEVPQNLSASRPQDRQFILSSKKLLLSDSGFYLCACSGGYLYEQYFGPGTRLTVT.

The rearrangement joins TRBV19 to TRBJ1-3, with TRBD1 matching 7 bases. The germline CDR1 and CDR2 sequences are LNHDA and SQIVND (reference sequence). This CDR3 spans 15 amino acids. V was pared by 4 bases and J by 2 bases, with 5 bases of the junction left unmatched. This CDR3 is CASSTFDRAGNTIYF. DNA for the CDR3: TGTGCCAGTAGTACCTTCGACAGGGCTGGAAACACCATATATTTT. Using reference TRBV19 and TRBJ1-3 for the parts outside the CDR3, the full variable domain is DGGITQSPKYLFRKEGQNVTLSCEQNLNHDAMYWYRQDPGQGLRLIYYSQIVNDFQKGDIAEGYSVSREKKESFPLTVTSAQKNPTAFYLCASSTFDRAGNTIYFGEGSWLTVV.

The chain combines TRBV7-8 with TRBJ1-1, with D unclear. The ends were cut back, 0 bases at V and 4 bases at J, with 9 bases in the middle. The CDR3 has 14 residues. Germline V gene data show CDR1 as SGHVS and CDR2 as FQNEAQ. The CDR3: CASSLALGGTEAFF. The DNA of the CDR3 is TGTGCCAGCAGCTTAGCCCTGGGAGGCACTGAAGCTTTCTTT.

The chain employs TRBV2 and TRBJ2-3, with D possibly TRBD1 on 6 matching bases. CDR1 SNHLY and CDR2 FYNNEI come from the germline V gene. The CDR3 covers 15 residues. V was cut by 6 bases and J by 2 bases, with 15 bases left in between. The CDR3 nucleotides read TGTGCCAGCAGCGACCGGGACATATACACAGATACGCAGTATTTT. As protein: CASSDRDIYTDTQYF.

This sequence joins TRBV19 and TRBJ2-3; 11 positions agree with TRBD2. The junction had 12 bases not matched to a gene; V was cut back by 4 bases and J by 0 bases. This CDR3 is built from 19 residues. Germline CDR1 and CDR2: LNHDA and SQIVND (reference sequence). As DNA, the CDR3 is TGTGCCAGTAGTAACGGGGGCCTGACTAGCGGGGCTAGCACAGATACGCAGTATTTT. Its translation is CASSNGGLTSGASTDTQYF.

The chain employs TRBV7-9 and TRBJ2-2; TRBD2 is a possible D gene (5 bases). Germline V gives CDR1 SEHNR, CDR2 FQNEAQ (reference sequence). V was clipped by 3 bases and J by 3 bases, with 8 bases between them. This CDR3 has 14 residues. The CDR3 DNA is TGTGCCAGCAGCTTGAGAGCGGACACCGGGGAGCTGTTTTTT. Translated: CASSLRADTGELFF.

V and J are TRBV18 and TRBJ1-1; TRBD1 might be the D (5 bases). Trimming left V 4 bases short and J 0 bases short, with 18 bases between. The length of the CDR3 is 17 residues. CDR1 is KGHSH, CDR2 LQKENI, per germline. CDR3 sequence (DNA): TGTGCCAGCTCACTAACTACCCGGGGGGTAATGAACACTGAAGCTTTCTTT. It translates to CASSLTTRGVMNTEAFF.

This clone was seen a single time. The gene calls are TRBV2 and TRBJ2-3; 8 bases line up with TRBD2. Germline CDR1 is SNHLY and CDR2 is FYNNEI. J gave up 4 bases and V 5 bases, and 5 bases lay outside the gene matches. This CDR3 contains 14 residues. The CDR3 here is CASSNGGGADTQYF. The DNA for the CDR3 is TGTGCCAGCAGTAACGGGGGGGGCGCAGATACGCAGTATTTT.

The rearrangement links TRBV18 to TRBJ1-5; 7 bases align to TRBD1. The CDR3 loop spans 14 amino acids. Germline V CDR1 and CDR2: KGHSH, LQKENI. The V segment lost 4 bases and the J segment 5 bases; nucleotides outside the gene matches: 5. The DNA for the CDR3 is TGTGCCAGCTCACAAGGGGGCTCAGATCAGCCCCAGCATTTT. Protein product: CASSQGGSDQPQHF.

The genes are TRBV3-1 (or the pseudogene TRBV3-2) and TRBJ1-6; D might be TRBD1 (6 bases). The CDR3 is made up of 16 amino acids. CDR1 is LGHDT, CDR2 YNNKEL, per germline (reference sequence). The ends were cut back, 2 bases at V and 7 bases at J, with 15 bases in the middle. CDR3 in amino acids: CASSQSTGSGNSPLHF. The DNA of the CDR3 is TGTGCCAGCAGCCAATCTACAGGGTCCGGGAATTCACCCCTCCACTTT.

V and J are TRBV20-1 and TRBJ2-5, with 13 bases matching TRBD2. V lost 3 bases and J lost 5; bases outside the gene matches: 6. The CDR3 loop spans 15 amino acids. Looked up from germline, CDR1 is DFQATT and CDR2 is SNEGSKA (reference sequence). The CDR3 nucleotides read TGCAGTGCTAGTGGACTAGCGGGGGCCCGGGAGACCCAGTACTTC. This encodes CSASGLAGARETQYF.

The V and J genes are TRBV5-1 and TRBJ1-2; weak D call: TRBD1 (6 bases). V lost 0 bases to trimming and J lost 5 bases, with 14 bases between them. The CDR3 has 15 residues. Germline V lookup: CDR1 SGHRS, CDR2 YFSETQ. The CDR3 DNA is TGCGCCAGCAGCTTGGCTTTGGCAGGGGAGTATGGCTACACCTTC. Translating it yields CASSLALAGEYGYTF.

A few counts support this clone. The chain is built from TRBV2 and TRBJ2-7, with D possibly matching TRBD1 (5 bases). The ends were cut back, 6 bases at V and 5 bases at J, with 11 bases in the middle. The CDR3 is made up of 12 amino acids. In germline, CDR1 is SNHLY, CDR2 FYNNEI. In DNA form, the CDR3 reads TGTGCCAGCAGAAGGACAATCGACGAGCAGTACTTC. The encoded protein is CASRRTIDEQYF.

The genes are TRBV7-9 and TRBJ1-2; TRBD1 agrees at 9 bases. CDR1 SEHNR and CDR2 FQNEAQ come from the germline V gene (reference sequence). The CDR3 consists of 15 residues. V trimming: 5 bases; J trimming: 3 bases; junction bases outside the gene matches: 7. The CDR3 loop reads CASSHKTGGYYGYTF. The CDR3 nucleotides read TGTGCCAGCAGCCATAAGACAGGGGGATACTATGGCTACACCTTC.

This clone was counted once. This rearrangement joins TRBV11-2 to TRBJ2-7, with D possibly being TRBD1 (5 bases). Per the germline V gene, CDR1 is SGHAT and CDR2 is FQNNGV. This CDR3 is built from 14 residues. Between the trimmed V and J ends, which lost 0 bases and 5 bases, there was a span of 11 bases. CDR3 in DNA: TGTGCCAGCAGCTTAGAGCCCAGGGCGGACGAGCAGTACTTC. Protein: CASSLEPRADEQYF.

Notes on this clone: This CDR3 is also generated by other DNA sequences in the sample. This chain connects TRBV5-1 to TRBJ1-1, with D hard to call. From germline, CDR1 is SGHRS and CDR2 YFSETQ. The V end lost 5 bases, the J end lost 2 bases, and 10 bases lay between the germline ends. The CDR3 contains 13 residues. CDR3 bases: TGCGCCAGCAGTGGGCAGACCAACACTGAAGCTTTCTTT. As protein: CASSGQTNTEAFF. The full variable domain, with the rest looked up from reference TRBV5-1 and TRBJ1-1, is KAGVTQTPRYLIKTRGQQVTLSCSPISGHRSVSWYQQTPGQGLQFLFEYFSETQRNKGNFPGRFSGRQFSNSRSEMNVSTLELGDSALYLCASSGQTNTEAFFGQGTRLTVV.